The 14 T cell receptor beta chains below were found in one sample sequenced in a study of blood T cell repertoires in COVID-19 (dated by TCRdb to about 2020). The library was made by the immunoSEQ multiplex PCR assay. TCRdb re-hosts the immuneACCESS table, in-frame sequences only. Its copies lack some clones; in the studies checked, an unresolved V gene accounts for under half of them, and the cause for the rest is not known. The sample table holds some 260,000 clones, of which about 86% were seen once. Clones ranked in the top ten supply approximately 4.3% of the sample. The sequenced sample consisted of PBMCs or T cells enriched from blood (not recorded which). Receptors were obtained from a man aged 25 to 40 with acute COVID-19.

This chain uses TRBV29-1 with TRBJ2-1; 9 nucleotides agree with TRBD2. Germline-derived CDR1 and CDR2 are SQVTM and ANQGSEA. The CDR3 consists of 14 residues. V gave up 6 bases and J gave up 8 bases; unmatched junction bases: 11. The CDR3: CSVSGVAGAYEQFF. The CDR3 coding sequence is TGCAGCGTGAGCGGGGTAGCGGGAGCCTATGAGCAGTTCTTC.

The chain has TRBV9 and TRBJ2-1; 7 nucleotides line up with TRBD1. Per germline, CDR1 SGDLS and CDR2 YYNGEE. V was pared by 3 bases and J by 6 bases, with 9 bases of the junction left unmatched. The CDR3 consists of 15 residues. The CDR3 nucleotides read TGTGCCAGCAGCGGCCGGGACAGCATATCCAATGAGCAGTTCTTC. It codes for CASSGRDSISNEQFF.

This chain links TRBV28 with TRBJ1-5, with D perhaps matching TRBD1 (5 bases). V was pared by 1 base and J by 5 bases, with 15 bases between. Germline V gene data show CDR1 as MDHEN and CDR2 as SYDVKM. CDR3 length equals 16 residues. For the CDR3, the DNA is TGTGCCAGCAGTTTATTAAGGGGACTGCGGGATCAGCCCCAGCATTTT. Protein sequence: CASSLLRGLRDQPQHF.

The chain uses TRBV14 and TRBJ2-3; TRBD1 might be the D (6 bases). Trimming left V 0 bases short and J 5 bases short, with 9 bases between. The CDR3 sequence is 14 residues long. Germline loops: CDR1 SGHDN, CDR2 FVKESK. The CDR3 is CASSQDRRGDTQYF. The CDR3, as DNA: TGTGCCAGCAGCCAAGACCGCAGGGGAGATACGCAGTATTTT.

The rearrangement joins TRBV27 to TRBJ2-1; 7 bases line up with TRBD2. The CDR3 consists of 14 residues. Germline values: CDR1 MNHEY, CDR2 SMNVEV (reference sequence). After removal of 5 bases from V and 5 bases from J, the junction contained 6 bases not matched to a gene. CDR3 DNA sequence: TGTGCCAGCAGTGCCAGCGGGGCCCACAATGAGCAGTTCTTC. This encodes CASSASGAHNEQFF.

The V call is TRBV5-4, the J call TRBJ2-6; the D gene is possibly TRBD1 (6 bases). The germline gives CDR1 SGHNT, CDR2 YYREEE (reference sequence). The CDR3 length is 13 residues. V gave up 9 bases and J gave up 2 bases, with 9 bases separating them. Here the CDR3 DNA reads TGTGCCACCAAGGGGGCTGGGGCCAACGTCCTGACTTTC. It codes for CATKGAGANVLTF.

The chain recombines TRBV2 with TRBJ1-1; D remains ambiguous. V shed 1 base and J shed 4 bases, with 13 bases lying between them. Germline lookup yields CDR1 SNHLY and CDR2 FYNNEI. The CDR3 has 15 residues. CDR3 nucleotides: TGTGCCAGCAGTGAAGAACGGTTGAGGGCCACTGAAGCTTTCTTT. Its translation is CASSEERLRATEAFF.

This clone came up once. The chain recombines TRBV6-1 with TRBJ1-2, with a tentative D call TRBD1 (5 bases). This CDR3 spans 14 amino acids. The germline CDR1 and CDR2 sequences are MNHNS and SASEGT. Trimming took off 1 base at V and 3 bases at J, with 9 bases between the two ends. CDR3 in amino acids: CASSEGGAHYGYTF. Written as DNA, the CDR3 is TGTGCCAGCAGTGAAGGGGGCGCCCACTATGGCTACACCTTC.

This chain links TRBV11-2 with TRBJ2-5; D is ambiguous. The CDR3 consists of 15 residues. V gave up 1 base and J gave up 0 bases, with 9 bases separating them. The germline CDR1 and CDR2 sequences are SGHAT and FQNNGV. CDR3 sequence reads: CASSLAQIYQETQYF. The CDR3 DNA reads TGTGCCAGCAGCTTAGCCCAAATTTACCAAGAGACCCAGTACTTC.

In this sample, this clone turned up a few times. V usage is TRBV6-4 and J usage is TRBJ2-2; 7 nucleotides agree with TRBD1. The CDR3 contains 14 residues. Germline CDR1 and CDR2: MRHNA and SNTAGT. V was clipped by 5 bases and J by 3 bases; unmatched bases: 3. The CDR3 loop reads CASSPGGDTGELFF. The CDR3 bases are TGTGCCAGCAGTCCAGGGGGTGACACCGGGGAGCTGTTTTTT.

The rearrangement joins TRBV18 to TRBJ1-1, with D possibly matching TRBD1 (5 bases). Deletions cut 2 bases from V and 1 base from J, with 11 bases between. This CDR3 region has 15 residues. Germline V gene sequence: CDR1 KGHSH, CDR2 LQKENI. CDR3 sequence: CASSPGGAANTEAFF. The CDR3 DNA sequence: TGTGCCAGCTCACCAGGAGGGGCCGCGAACACTGAAGCTTTCTTT.

The rearrangement joins TRBV19 to TRBJ1-1; D call uncertain. Trimming took off 0 bases at V and 0 bases at J, with 8 bases between the two ends. Germline V CDR1 and CDR2: LNHDA, SQIVND (reference sequence). CDR3 length: 15 amino acids. CDR3 in amino acids: CASSIEAGMNTEAFF. The CDR3 coding sequence is TGTGCCAGTAGTATAGAGGCAGGAATGAACACTGAAGCTTTCTTT. The entire variable domain, with the rest obtained from reference TRBV19 and TRBJ1-1, is as follows: DGGITQSPKYLFRKEGQNVTLSCEQNLNHDAMYWYRQDPGQGLRLIYYSQIVNDFQKGDIAEGYSVSREKKESFPLTVTSAQKNPTAFYLCASSIEAGMNTEAFFGQGTRLTVV.

The chain employs TRBV5-1 and TRBJ1-1, with 12 nucleotides matching TRBD1. Germline V gene lookup returns CDR1 SGHRS and CDR2 YFSETQ. Trimming at V came to 6 bases and at J to 6 bases, leaving 6 bases not matched to a gene. The CDR3 length is 14 residues. The chain's CDR3 is CASTGQGALSEAFF. The CDR3 DNA is TGCGCCAGCACGGGACAGGGGGCGCTTTCTGAAGCTTTCTTT. Together with reference TRBV5-1 and TRBJ1-1, the CDR3 gives the full variable domain: KAGVTQTPRYLIKTRGQQVTLSCSPISGHRSVSWYQQTPGQGLQFLFEYFSETQRNKGNFPGRFSGRQFSNSRSEMNVSTLELGDSALYLCASTGQGALSEAFFGQGTRLTVV.

V gene TRBV7-2 combines with J gene TRBJ1-5; the D gene is possibly TRBD1 (5 bases). Germline V gene lookup returns CDR1 SGHTA and CDR2 FQGNSA. V shed 3 bases and J shed 2 bases, with 11 bases lying between them. The CDR3 covers 15 residues. This chain's CDR3 is CASSLGPGGNQPQHF. Written as DNA, the CDR3 is TGTGCCAGCAGCTTGGGGCCTGGAGGCAATCAGCCCCAGCATTTT.